These T cell receptor beta chains were read from a single sample in a study of blood T cell repertoires in COVID-19. TCRdb's copy holds only in-frame clones and misses some; the assay was immunoSEQ multiplex PCR. The sample holds 200,000 to 300,000 clones, 86% seen once. The sequencing input was peripheral blood. The receptor set was obtained from a man aged 80 or over with acute or convalescent COVID-19. CDR3s leave out the opening cysteine and the closing phenylalanine or tryptophan. Fields, in order: CDR3 protein, CDR3 length, J gene, D gene, V gene. D genes are given only for firm matches.

CDR3: ASRAGQGWSPLH
length: 12
J: TRBJ1-6
D: TRBD1
V: TRBV7-2

CDR3: ASRDGGGNQPQH
length: 12
J: TRBJ1-5
D: -
V: TRBV6-5

CDR3: ASSYSSERDTIY
length: 12
J: TRBJ1-3
D: -
V: TRBV6-5

CDR3: ASSLSEGANEKLF
length: 13
J: TRBJ1-4
D: -
V: TRBV11-2

CDR3: ASTPSGHPLEKLF
length: 13
J: TRBJ1-4
D: -
V: TRBV6-5

CDR3: ASSGGGHGGGGYEQY
length: 15
J: TRBJ2-7
D: -
V: TRBV6-1

CDR3: ASSLAPRQSEALYSPLH
length: 17
J: TRBJ1-6
D: -
V: TRBV5-6

CDR3: ASSLPGQQNQPQH
length: 13
J: TRBJ1-5
D: -
V: TRBV28

CDR3: ASSTLQQGAKEKLF
length: 14
J: TRBJ1-4
D: TRBD1
V: TRBV19

CDR3: ASSKGPVKKKLF
length: 12
J: TRBJ1-4
D: -
V: TRBV21-1

CDR3: ASSPDRGRFGNTIY
length: 14
J: TRBJ1-3
D: TRBD1
V: TRBV19

CDR3: ASSLDSQSSYNEQF
length: 14
J: TRBJ2-1
D: -
V: TRBV7-7

CDR3: ASSRASGGLGEQF
length: 13
J: TRBJ2-1
D: TRBD2
V: TRBV7-6

CDR3: ASRDPSGGGTGELF
length: 14
J: TRBJ2-2
D: TRBD2
V: TRBV6-6

CDR3: ASRGGPTDTQY
length: 11
J: TRBJ2-3
D: -
V: TRBV7-3

CDR3: ASSPTGGRNEQY
length: 12
J: TRBJ2-7
D: TRBD1
V: TRBV18

CDR3: ATSTGQSNEKLF
length: 12
J: TRBJ1-4
D: -
V: TRBV15

CDR3: ASSVDPGRTDTQY
length: 13
J: TRBJ2-3
D: TRBD2
V: TRBV9

CDR3: ASSQEVLAKYRGQDGYT
length: 17
J: TRBJ1-2
D: TRBD1
V: TRBV3-1/TRBV3-2

CDR3: ASSFVRGHSEQY
length: 12
J: TRBJ2-7
D: TRBD1
V: TRBV28

CDR3: ASSWTGAGETQY
length: 12
J: TRBJ2-5
D: TRBD1
V: TRBV5-4

CDR3: ASSGPGGTEAF
length: 11
J: TRBJ1-1
D: -
V: TRBV19

CDR3: ASSLEGGPTNEKLF
length: 14
J: TRBJ1-4
D: -
V: TRBV5-1

CDR3: ASTFGGNAEAF
length: 11
J: TRBJ1-1
D: -
V: TRBV12-3/TRBV12-4

CDR3: ASSIRVRDSPLH
length: 12
J: TRBJ1-6
D: -
V: TRBV19

CDR3: ASSLNPGTENQPQH
length: 14
J: TRBJ1-5
D: TRBD1
V: TRBV18

CDR3: ASSQATSPNTGELF
length: 14
J: TRBJ2-2
D: -
V: TRBV4-3

CDR3: ASTGNNQPQH
length: 10
J: TRBJ1-5
D: -
V: TRBV2

CDR3: ASSLVLQGASGYT
length: 13
J: TRBJ1-2
D: TRBD1
V: TRBV5-4

CDR3: ASSLAQGNQPQH
length: 12
J: TRBJ1-5
D: -
V: TRBV5-5

CDR3: ASSLDRGYGYT
length: 11
J: TRBJ1-2
D: TRBD1
V: TRBV5-1

CDR3: ASSRVPASGRAGQETQY
length: 17
J: TRBJ2-5
D: TRBD2
V: TRBV9

CDR3: ASSLAGGLSSYNEQF
length: 15
J: TRBJ2-1
D: TRBD2
V: TRBV9

CDR3: ASSQDGGSNQPQH
length: 13
J: TRBJ1-5
D: -
V: TRBV4-2

CDR3: ASSLGAVTTYNEQF
length: 14
J: TRBJ2-1
D: -
V: TRBV7-6

CDR3: ASSGQTGPNYGYT
length: 13
J: TRBJ1-2
D: -
V: TRBV6-4

CDR3: ASSYSTTSYEQY
length: 12
J: TRBJ2-7
D: -
V: TRBV6-6

CDR3: ASSYITGASPLH
length: 12
J: TRBJ1-6
D: TRBD1
V: TRBV6-5

CDR3: ASSPDRANYGYT
length: 12
J: TRBJ1-2
D: -
V: TRBV18

CDR3: ASSATGTGGSGELF
length: 14
J: TRBJ2-2
D: TRBD1
V: TRBV19